The present entry profiles one T cell receptor beta chain with its context. A read error may produce the germline difference seen at one junction end. The TCR beta profiling, which covered VDJ combination and CDR3 sequence, was carried out using genomic DNA as the template. Using its own MiXCR run on the reads, TCRdb lists one record per CDR3 protein. The repertoire holds about 200,000 distinct CDR3 sequences, with 65% as singletons. CD8+CD57+ cell expansion, shown by flow cytometry, had occurred in the patients selected for sequencing. Acquired aplastic anemia of severe grade affected all patients. This entry belongs to a study of CD8+CD57+ T cells in acquired aplastic anemia. Sequences were obtained from sorted CD4+, CD8+, or CD8+CD57+ T cells (not recorded which) from PBMCs. This TCR was sampled from a human donor with aplastic anemia.

The CDR3 loop is CASSYSTSANEQYF. The CDR3, as DNA: TGTGCCAGCAGTTACTCGACTAGCGCCAACGAGCAGTACTTC. The chain combines TRBV6-4 with TRBJ2-7; 8 positions agree with TRBD2. The CDR3 is 14 amino acids. The germline gives CDR1 MRHNA, CDR2 SNTAGT.